This record covers a single T cell receptor (beta chain). The sample comes from a study of blood T cell repertoires in COVID-19. CDR3 size: 15 residues. Germline values: CDR1 SGHTA, CDR2 FQGNSA. V gave up 2 bases and J gave up 7 bases; unmatched junction bases: 8. Using immunoSEQ multiplex PCR, the repertoire was profiled, and TCRdb retains in-frame clones only, with some absent. This table holds roughly 150,000 clones, just under 85% found once. The origin of this receptor is a woman of 80 years or more with COVID-19, enrolled during active disease. The chain employs TRBV7-2 and TRBJ1-5; 7 bases fit TRBD1. The source material was peripheral blood. The CDR3 DNA follows: TGTGCCAGCAGCTTATTCCAGGCAGGGGGACAGCCCCAGCATTTT. This codes for CASSLFQAGGQPQHF.